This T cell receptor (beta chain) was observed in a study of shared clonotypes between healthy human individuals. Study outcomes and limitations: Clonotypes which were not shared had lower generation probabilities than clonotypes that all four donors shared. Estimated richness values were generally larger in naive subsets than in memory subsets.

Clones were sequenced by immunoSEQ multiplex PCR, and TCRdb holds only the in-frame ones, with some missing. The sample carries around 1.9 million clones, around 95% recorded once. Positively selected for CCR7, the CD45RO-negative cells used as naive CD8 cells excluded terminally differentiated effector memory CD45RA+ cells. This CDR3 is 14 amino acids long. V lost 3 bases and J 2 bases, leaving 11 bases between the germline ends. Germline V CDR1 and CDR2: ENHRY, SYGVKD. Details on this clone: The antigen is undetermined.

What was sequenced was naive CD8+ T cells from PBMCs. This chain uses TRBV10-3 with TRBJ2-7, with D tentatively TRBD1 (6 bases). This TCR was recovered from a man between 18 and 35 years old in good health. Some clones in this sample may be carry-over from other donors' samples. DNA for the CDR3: TGTGCCATCAGTGAATCAGGGGTAGCCTACGAGCAGTACTTC. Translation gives CAISESGVAYEQYF.